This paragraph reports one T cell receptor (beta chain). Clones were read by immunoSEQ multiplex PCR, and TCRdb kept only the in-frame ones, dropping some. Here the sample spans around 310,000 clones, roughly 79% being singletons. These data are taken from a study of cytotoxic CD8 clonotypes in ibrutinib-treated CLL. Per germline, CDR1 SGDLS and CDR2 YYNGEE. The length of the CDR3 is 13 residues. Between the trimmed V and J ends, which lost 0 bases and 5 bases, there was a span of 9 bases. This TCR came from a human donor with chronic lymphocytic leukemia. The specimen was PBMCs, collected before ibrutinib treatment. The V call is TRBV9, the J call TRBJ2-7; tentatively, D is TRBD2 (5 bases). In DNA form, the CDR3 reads TGTGCCAGCAGCGTAGCTGGTAGCGACGAGCAGTACTTC. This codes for CASSVAGSDEQYF.